This T cell receptor (beta chain) was sequenced in a study of beta chain features in type 1 diabetes. The sequenced template was cDNA made from the entire isolated RNA. Profiled with immunoSEQ multiplex PCR; TCRdb holds only in-frame clones, not every one. Of 150,000 to 200,000 clones in the sample, 6.5% to 10% were seen once. This clone was detected only a few times. Antigen specificity is unknown. Study-wide points: TCRB CDR3 length was moderately but significantly reduced in all four CD4+ subsets of Type 1 diabetes patients.

CDR1 and CDR2 (germline): SGHNT, YENEEA. The CDR3 length is 14 residues. Deletions cut 5 bases from V and 3 bases from J, with 14 bases between. This sequence joins TRBV11-3 and TRBJ2-7; TRBD1 might be the D (7 bases). This sequence was found in a woman under 30 with type 1 diabetes. Sequencing used central memory CD4+ T cells from blood. CDR3 in DNA: TGTGCCAGCAGCGTTTCAGGGGGGCTCTACGAGCAGTACTTC. It encodes CASSVSGGLYEQYF.